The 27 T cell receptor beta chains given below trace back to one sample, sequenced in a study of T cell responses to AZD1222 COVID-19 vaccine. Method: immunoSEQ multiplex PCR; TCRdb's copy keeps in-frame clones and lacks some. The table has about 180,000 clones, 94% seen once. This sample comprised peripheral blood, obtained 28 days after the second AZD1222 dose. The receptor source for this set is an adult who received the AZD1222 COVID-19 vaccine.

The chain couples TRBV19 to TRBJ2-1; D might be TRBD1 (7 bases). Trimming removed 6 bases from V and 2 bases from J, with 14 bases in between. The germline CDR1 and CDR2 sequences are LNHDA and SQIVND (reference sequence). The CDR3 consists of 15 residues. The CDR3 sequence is CASSSDREAYNEQFF. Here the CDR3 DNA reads TGTGCCAGTAGCTCAGACAGGGAGGCCTACAATGAGCAGTTCTTC.

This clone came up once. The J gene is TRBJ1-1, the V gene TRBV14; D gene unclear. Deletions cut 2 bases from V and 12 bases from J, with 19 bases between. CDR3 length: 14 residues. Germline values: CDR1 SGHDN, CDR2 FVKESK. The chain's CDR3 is CASSQNNAAAGTFF. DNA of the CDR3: TGTGCCAGCAGCCAAAATAATGCGGCTGCGGGAACTTTCTTT.

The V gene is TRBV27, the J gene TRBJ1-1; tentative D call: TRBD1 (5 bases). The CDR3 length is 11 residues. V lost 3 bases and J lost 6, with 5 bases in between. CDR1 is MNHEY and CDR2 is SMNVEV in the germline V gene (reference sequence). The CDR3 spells CASSLGAEAFF. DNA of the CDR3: TGTGCCAGCAGTTTGGGGGCTGAAGCTTTCTTT.

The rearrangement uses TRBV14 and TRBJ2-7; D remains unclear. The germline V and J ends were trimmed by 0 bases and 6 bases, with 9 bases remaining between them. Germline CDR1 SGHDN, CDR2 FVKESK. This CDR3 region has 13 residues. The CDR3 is CASSQEDGSEQYF. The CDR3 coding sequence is TGTGCCAGCAGCCAAGAGGACGGGTCCGAGCAGTACTTC.

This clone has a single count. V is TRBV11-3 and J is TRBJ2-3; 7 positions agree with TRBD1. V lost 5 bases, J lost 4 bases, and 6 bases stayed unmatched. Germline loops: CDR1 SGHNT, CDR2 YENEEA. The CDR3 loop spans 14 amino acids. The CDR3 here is CASSRRQGSDTQYF. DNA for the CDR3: TGTGCCAGCAGCCGACGACAGGGATCAGATACGCAGTATTTT.

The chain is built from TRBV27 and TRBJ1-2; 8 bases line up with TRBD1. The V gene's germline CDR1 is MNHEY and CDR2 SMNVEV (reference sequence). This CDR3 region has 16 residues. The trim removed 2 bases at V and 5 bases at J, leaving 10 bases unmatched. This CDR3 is CASSLNGQGNGYGYTF. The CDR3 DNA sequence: TGTGCCAGCAGTTTAAACGGACAGGGAAATGGATATGGCTACACCTTC.

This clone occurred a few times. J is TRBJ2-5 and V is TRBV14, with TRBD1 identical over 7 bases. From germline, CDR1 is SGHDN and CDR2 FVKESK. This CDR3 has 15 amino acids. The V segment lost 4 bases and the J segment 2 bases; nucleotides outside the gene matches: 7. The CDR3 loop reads CASSLDRPPQETQYF. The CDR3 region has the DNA TGTGCCAGCAGCCTGGACAGGCCCCCACAAGAGACCCAGTACTTC. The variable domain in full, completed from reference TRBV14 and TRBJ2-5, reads EAGVTQFPSHSVIEKGQTVTLRCDPISGHDNLYWYRRVMGKEIKFLLHFVKESKQDESGMPNNRFLAERTGGTYSTLKVQPAELEDSGVYFCASSLDRPPQETQYFGPGTRLLVL.

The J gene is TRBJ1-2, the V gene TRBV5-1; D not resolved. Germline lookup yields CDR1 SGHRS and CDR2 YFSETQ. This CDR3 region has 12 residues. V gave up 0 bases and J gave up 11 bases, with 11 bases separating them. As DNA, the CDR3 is TGCGCCAGCAGCTTGGAGGGCAGCGTTTACACCTTC. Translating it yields CASSLEGSVYTF.

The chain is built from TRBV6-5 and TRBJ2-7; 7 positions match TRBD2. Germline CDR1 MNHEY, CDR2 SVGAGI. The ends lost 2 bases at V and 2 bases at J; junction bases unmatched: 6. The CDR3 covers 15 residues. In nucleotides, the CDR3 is TGTGCCAGCAGTTACCCCGGGGGAGGGGCCTACGAGCAGTACTTC. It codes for CASSYPGGGAYEQYF.

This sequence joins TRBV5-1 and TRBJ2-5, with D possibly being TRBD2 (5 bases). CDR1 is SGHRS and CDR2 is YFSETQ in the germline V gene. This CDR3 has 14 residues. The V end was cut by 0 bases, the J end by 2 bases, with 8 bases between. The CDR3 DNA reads TGCGCCAGCAGCTTGGTTTCGGGGCAAGAGACCCAGTACTTC. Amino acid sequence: CASSLVSGQETQYF.

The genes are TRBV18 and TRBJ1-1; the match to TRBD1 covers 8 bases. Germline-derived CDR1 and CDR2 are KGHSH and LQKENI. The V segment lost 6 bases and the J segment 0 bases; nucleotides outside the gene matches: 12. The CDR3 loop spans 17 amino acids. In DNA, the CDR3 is TGTGCCAGCTCCCCTCGCGGACAGGGACCTATGAACACTGAAGCTTTCTTT. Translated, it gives CASSPRGQGPMNTEAFF.

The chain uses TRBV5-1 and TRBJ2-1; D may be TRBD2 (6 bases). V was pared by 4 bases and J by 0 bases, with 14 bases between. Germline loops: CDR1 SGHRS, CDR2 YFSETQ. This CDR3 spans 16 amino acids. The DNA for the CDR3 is TGCGCCAGCAGCACCTCACGCGGGGCCTCCTACAATGAGCAGTTCTTC. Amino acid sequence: CASSTSRGASYNEQFF.

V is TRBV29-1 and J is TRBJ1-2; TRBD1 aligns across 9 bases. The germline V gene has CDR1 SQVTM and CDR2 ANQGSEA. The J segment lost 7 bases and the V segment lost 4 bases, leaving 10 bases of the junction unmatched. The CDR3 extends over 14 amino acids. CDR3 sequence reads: CSVGRDRDTSGYTF. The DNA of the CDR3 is TGCAGCGTTGGCCGGGACAGGGATACCTCTGGCTACACCTTC.

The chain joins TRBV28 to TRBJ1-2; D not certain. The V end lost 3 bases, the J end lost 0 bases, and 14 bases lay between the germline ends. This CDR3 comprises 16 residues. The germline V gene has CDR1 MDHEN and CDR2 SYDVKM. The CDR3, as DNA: TGTGCCAGCAGTTTTAGGGAGGACGGTTCTAACTATGGCTACACCTTC. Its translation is CASSFREDGSNYGYTF.

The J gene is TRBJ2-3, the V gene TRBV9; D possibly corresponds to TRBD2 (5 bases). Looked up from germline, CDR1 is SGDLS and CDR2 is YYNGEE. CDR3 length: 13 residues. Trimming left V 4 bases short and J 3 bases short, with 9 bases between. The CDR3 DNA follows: TGTGCCAGCAGCACTAGAGGGACAGATACGCAGTATTTT. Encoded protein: CASSTRGTDTQYF.

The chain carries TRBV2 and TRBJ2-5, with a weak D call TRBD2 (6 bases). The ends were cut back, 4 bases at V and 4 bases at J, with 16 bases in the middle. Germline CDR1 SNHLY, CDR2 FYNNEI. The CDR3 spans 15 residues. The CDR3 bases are TGTGCCAGCAGTGGGGTACTAGCAGAGGGAGAGACCCAGTACTTC. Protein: CASSGVLAEGETQYF.

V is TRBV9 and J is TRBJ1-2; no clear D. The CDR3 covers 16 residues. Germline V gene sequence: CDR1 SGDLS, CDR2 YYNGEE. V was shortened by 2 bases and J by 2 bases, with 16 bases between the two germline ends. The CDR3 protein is CASSVADWAGNYGYTF. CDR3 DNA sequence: TGTGCCAGCAGCGTGGCGGACTGGGCCGGAAACTATGGCTACACCTTC.

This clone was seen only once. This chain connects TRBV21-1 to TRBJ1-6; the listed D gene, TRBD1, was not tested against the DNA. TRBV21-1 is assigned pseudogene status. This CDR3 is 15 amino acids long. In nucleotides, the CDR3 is TGTGCCAGCATGGGACAGCAACACCACAATTCACCCCTCCACTTT. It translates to CASMGQQHHNSPLHF.

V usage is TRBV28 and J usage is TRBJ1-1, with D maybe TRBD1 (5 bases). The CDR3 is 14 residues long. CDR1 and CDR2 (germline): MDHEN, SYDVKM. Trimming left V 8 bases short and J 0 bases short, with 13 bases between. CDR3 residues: CASPPGGVNTEAFF. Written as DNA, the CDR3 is TGTGCCAGCCCCCCCGGGGGGGTGAACACTGAAGCTTTCTTT.

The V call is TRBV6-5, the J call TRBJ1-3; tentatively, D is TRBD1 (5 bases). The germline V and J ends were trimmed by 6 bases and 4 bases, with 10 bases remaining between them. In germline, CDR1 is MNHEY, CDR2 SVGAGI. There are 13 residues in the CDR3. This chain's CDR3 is CASRPKGGNTIYF. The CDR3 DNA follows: TGTGCCAGCAGGCCCAAGGGGGGAAACACCATATATTTT.

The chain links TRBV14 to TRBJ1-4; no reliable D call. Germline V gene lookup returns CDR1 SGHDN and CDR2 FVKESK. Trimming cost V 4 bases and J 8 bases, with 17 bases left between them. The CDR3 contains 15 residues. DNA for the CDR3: TGTGCCAGCAGCCCACGGCCATCTATGGCGGAAAAACTGTTTTTT. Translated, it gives CASSPRPSMAEKLFF.

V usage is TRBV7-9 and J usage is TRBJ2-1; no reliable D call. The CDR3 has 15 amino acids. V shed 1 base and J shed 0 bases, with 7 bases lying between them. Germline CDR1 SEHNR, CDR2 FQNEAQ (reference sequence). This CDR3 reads CASSLGGGSYNEQFF. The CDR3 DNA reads TGTGCCAGCAGCTTAGGTGGTGGCTCCTACAATGAGCAGTTCTTC.

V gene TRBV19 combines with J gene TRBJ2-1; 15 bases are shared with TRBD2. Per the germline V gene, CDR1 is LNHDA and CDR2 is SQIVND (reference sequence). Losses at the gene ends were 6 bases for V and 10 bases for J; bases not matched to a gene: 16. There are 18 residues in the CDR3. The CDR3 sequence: CASSPTTGLAGGRGEQFF. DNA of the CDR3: TGTGCCAGTAGCCCGACCACGGGACTAGCGGGGGGCCGAGGGGAGCAGTTCTTC.

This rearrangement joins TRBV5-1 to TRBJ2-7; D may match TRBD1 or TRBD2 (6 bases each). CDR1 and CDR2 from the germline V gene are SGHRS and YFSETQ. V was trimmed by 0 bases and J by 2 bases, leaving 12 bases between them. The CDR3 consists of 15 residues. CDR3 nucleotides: TGCGCCAGCAGCTTGGGAGGGGGGAGCACCTACGAGCAGTACTTC. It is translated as CASSLGGGSTYEQYF.

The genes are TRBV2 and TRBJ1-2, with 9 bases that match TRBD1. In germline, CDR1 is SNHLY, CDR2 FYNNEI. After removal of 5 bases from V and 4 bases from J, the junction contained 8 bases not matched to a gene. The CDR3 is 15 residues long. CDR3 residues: CASSLYRGQAYGYTF. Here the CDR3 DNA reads TGTGCCAGCAGTTTATACAGGGGGCAGGCCTATGGCTACACCTTC.

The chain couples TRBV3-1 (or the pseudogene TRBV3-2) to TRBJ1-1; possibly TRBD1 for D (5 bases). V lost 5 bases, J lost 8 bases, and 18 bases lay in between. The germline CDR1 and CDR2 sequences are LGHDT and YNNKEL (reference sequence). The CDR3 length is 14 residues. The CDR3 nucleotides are TGTGCCAGCAGCGGGGGAGTAAGTCCCGGAGAAGCTTTCTTT. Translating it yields CASSGGVSPGEAFF.

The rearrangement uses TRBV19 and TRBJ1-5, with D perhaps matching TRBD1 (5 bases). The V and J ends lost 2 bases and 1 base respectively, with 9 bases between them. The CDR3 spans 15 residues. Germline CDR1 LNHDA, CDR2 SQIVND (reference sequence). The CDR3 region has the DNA TGTGCCAGTAGTATATCAGGGAGAAGCAATCAGCCCCAGCATTTT. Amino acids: CASSISGRSNQPQHF.